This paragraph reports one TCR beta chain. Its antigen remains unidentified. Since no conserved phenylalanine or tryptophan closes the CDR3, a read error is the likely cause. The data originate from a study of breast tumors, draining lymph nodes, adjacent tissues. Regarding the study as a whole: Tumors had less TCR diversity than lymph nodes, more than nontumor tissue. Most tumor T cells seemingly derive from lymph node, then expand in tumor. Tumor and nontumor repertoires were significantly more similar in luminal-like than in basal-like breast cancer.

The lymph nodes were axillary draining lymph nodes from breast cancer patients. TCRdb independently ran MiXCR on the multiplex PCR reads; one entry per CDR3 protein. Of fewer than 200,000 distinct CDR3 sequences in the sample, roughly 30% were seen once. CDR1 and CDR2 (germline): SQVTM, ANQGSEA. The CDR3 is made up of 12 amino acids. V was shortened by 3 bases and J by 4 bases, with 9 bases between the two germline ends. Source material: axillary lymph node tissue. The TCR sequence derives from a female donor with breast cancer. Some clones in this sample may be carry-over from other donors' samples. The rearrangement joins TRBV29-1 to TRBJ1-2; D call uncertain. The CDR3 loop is CSVDTDLYGYTL. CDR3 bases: TGCAGCGTTGACACTGACCTCTATGGCTACACCCTC.